Given below is one T cell receptor beta chain in context. Its specificity is unknown. The entry originates in a study of CD4 T cells in relation to SARS-CoV-2 and coronaviruses. Profiling relied on immunoSEQ multiplex PCR, and the TCRdb table lists in-frame clones only, not all of them. The sample consists of 25,000 or so clones, around 78% of them appearing once. The unexposed donors gave CD4+ T cells in about 2010-2019, prior to COVID-19. Isolation of CD4+ T cells took place after approximately 11 days in culture. Trimming removed 5 bases from V and 4 bases from J, with 18 bases in between. The CDR3 extends over 16 amino acids. Germline CDR1 reads SEHNR; CDR2 reads FQNEAQ (reference sequence).

The receptor comes from a human donor in good health. The rearrangement joins TRBV7-9 to TRBJ1-3, with D tentatively TRBD1 (5 bases). Sequencing was carried out using CD4+ T cells from PBMCs, cultured in vitro. The CDR3 sequence is CASSRDAGARGNTIYF. The CDR3 nucleotides are TGTGCCAGCAGCCGAGATGCTGGGGCGCGGGGAAACACCATATATTTT.